Listed here are 28 T cell receptor beta chains from one sample, sequenced in a study of CD4 T cells in relation to SARS-CoV-2 and coronaviruses. Clones were sequenced by immunoSEQ multiplex PCR, and TCRdb holds only the in-frame ones, with some missing. The sample holds approximately 24,000 clones, roughly 82% seen once. These receptors' targets are unknown. CD4+ T cells from unexposed donors were obtained before the COVID-19 pandemic (2011-2018). Isolation of CD4+ T cells took place after approximately eleven days in culture. Material for sequencing was CD4+ T cells from PBMCs, cultured in vitro. These receptors were collected from a human donor in good health.

The chain links TRBV30 to TRBJ1-6; unclear D gene. CDR1 is GTSNPN, CDR2 SVGIG, per germline (reference sequence). Deletions cut 2 bases from V and 0 bases from J, with 20 bases between. The CDR3 is 19 residues long. Here the CDR3 DNA reads TGTGCCTGGAGTTCCGGACTAGACCCCTCGAGCTCCTATAATTCACCCCTCCACTTT. Its protein product is CAWSSGLDPSSSYNSPLHF.

The rearrangement joins TRBV7-9 to TRBJ2-1; TRBD1 matches at 10 bases. The CDR3 sequence is 17 residues long. V was pared by 5 bases and J by 0 bases, with 7 bases of the junction left unmatched. Germline lookup yields CDR1 SEHNR and CDR2 FQNEAQ (reference sequence). The CDR3, as DNA: TGTGCCAGCAGCAACCAGGACAGGGGGAGCTCCTACAATGAGCAGTTCTTC. It translates to CASSNQDRGSSYNEQFF.

The chain uses TRBV7-3 and TRBJ2-1; the match to TRBD2 covers 9 bases. Germline lookup yields CDR1 SGHTA and CDR2 FQGTGA. V gave up 5 bases and J gave up 9 bases; unmatched junction bases: 14. The CDR3 is 16 amino acids. The CDR3 reads CASSPPIAGAPGEQFF. The CDR3 DNA follows: TGTGCCAGCAGCCCCCCGATAGCGGGAGCCCCGGGTGAGCAGTTCTTC. Supplemented by reference TRBV7-3 and TRBJ2-1, the full variable domain reads GAGVSQTPSNKVTEKGKYVELRCDPISGHTALYWYRQSLGQGPEFLIYFQGTGAADDSGLPNDRFFAVRPEGSVSTLKIQRTERGDSAVYLCASSPPIAGAPGEQFFGPGTRLTVL.

A single count supports this clone. The chain is built from TRBV6-6 and TRBJ1-5, with TRBD1 matching 8 bases. J lost 2 bases, V lost 4 bases, and 4 bases had no gene match. Germline CDR1 reads MNHNY; CDR2 reads SVGAGI (reference sequence). This CDR3 is built from 15 residues. CDR3 DNA sequence: TGTGCCAGCAGTTCGCCGGGACAGGGCAATCAGCCCCAGCATTTT. As protein: CASSSPGQGNQPQHF.

This sequence joins TRBV20-1 and TRBJ2-7; unclear D gene. V lost 4 bases and J lost 2, with 6 bases in between. The CDR3 sequence is 11 residues long. From germline, CDR1 is DFQATT and CDR2 SNEGSKA (reference sequence). CDR3 region: CSATTTYEQYF. CDR3 DNA sequence: TGCAGTGCTACCACTACCTACGAGCAGTACTTC.

This clone occurred once. The J gene is TRBJ1-1, the V gene TRBV18; D is ambiguous. Per the germline V gene, CDR1 is KGHSH and CDR2 is LQKENI. Trimming took off 6 bases at V and 1 base at J, with 12 bases between the two ends. The CDR3 spans 14 residues. This chain's CDR3 is CASSARVENTEAFF. In DNA, the CDR3 is TGTGCCAGCTCCGCAAGGGTCGAGAACACTGAAGCTTTCTTT.

This clone was counted a few times. V usage is TRBV28 and J usage is TRBJ1-5, with D possibly being TRBD1 (5 bases). This CDR3 region has 13 residues. Per the germline V gene, CDR1 is MDHEN and CDR2 is SYDVKM. V was pared by 10 bases and J by 4 bases, with 14 bases between. The chain's CDR3 is CATFPRANQPQHF. The CDR3 DNA reads TGTGCCACCTTCCCCAGGGCGAATCAGCCCCAGCATTTT.

V gene TRBV11-2 combines with J gene TRBJ2-6; possibly TRBD2 for D (6 bases). The V end lost 3 bases, the J end lost 0 bases, and 9 bases lay between the germline ends. The CDR3 covers 16 residues. The germline V gene encodes CDR1 SGHAT and CDR2 FQNNGV. The CDR3 DNA is TGTGCCAGCAGCTTGCGGGGTCCCTCTGGGGCCAACGTCCTGACTTTC. Translating it yields CASSLRGPSGANVLTF.

The chain is built from TRBV10-3 and TRBJ1-4; D is possibly TRBD1 (5 bases). This CDR3 comprises 12 residues. V was cut by 2 bases and J by 8 bases, with 6 bases left in between. From germline, CDR1 is ENHRY and CDR2 SYGVKD. The CDR3 region is CAISEGGEKLFF. The CDR3 coding sequence is TGTGCCATCAGTGAGGGGGGGGAAAAACTGTTTTTT.

The V and J genes are TRBV2 and TRBJ1-2, with 11 bases fitting TRBD1. The V segment lost 5 bases and the J segment 9 bases; nucleotides outside the gene matches: 8. The CDR3 is made up of 14 amino acids. Germline V lookup: CDR1 SNHLY, CDR2 FYNNEI. The CDR3 spells CASSQEGQGASYTF. CDR3 DNA: TGTGCCAGCAGTCAAGAAGGACAGGGGGCGAGCTACACCTTC.

The genes are TRBV11-1 and TRBJ2-3; possibly TRBD2 for D (6 bases). The CDR3 length is 15 residues. Trimming shortened V by 5 bases and J by 1 base, and 13 bases separated the two germline ends. Germline loops: CDR1 SGHAT, CDR2 FQDESV (reference sequence). The CDR3 loop is CASSHRDSGTDTQYF. DNA of the CDR3: TGTGCCAGCAGCCACCGGGACTCCGGCACAGATACGCAGTATTTT.

This clone appeared a single time. V gene TRBV2 combines with J gene TRBJ1-4; D ambiguous. Trimming cost V 6 bases and J 8 bases, with 19 bases left between them. The CDR3 extends over 15 amino acids. Germline loops: CDR1 SNHLY, CDR2 FYNNEI. CDR3 protein: CASSPPGIGREKLFF. The CDR3, as DNA: TGTGCCAGCAGCCCACCCGGTATCGGTCGGGAAAAACTGTTTTTT.

This clone was counted a few times. This chain links TRBV13 with TRBJ1-6; D might be TRBD1 (5 bases). This CDR3 is built from 16 residues. Germline CDR1 and CDR2: PRHDT and FYEKMQ (reference sequence). V was pared by 5 bases and J by 4 bases, with 15 bases between. The CDR3 DNA reads TGTGCCAGCAGCGAGGGGTTGTCAGGGTATAATTCACCCCTCCACTTT. Protein: CASSEGLSGYNSPLHF.

This clone has a handful of counts. The CDR3: CASSLGQGNTGELFF. Here the CDR3 DNA reads TGTGCCAGCAGCCTGGGACAGGGTAACACCGGGGAGCTGTTTTTT. The chain is built from TRBV3-1 (or the pseudogene TRBV3-2) and TRBJ2-2; 9 positions match TRBD1. V lost 4 bases to trimming and J lost 2 bases; unmatched junction nucleotides: 2. Germline values: CDR1 LGHDT, CDR2 YNNKEL (reference sequence). CDR3 length: 15 amino acids.

The chain joins TRBV5-4 to TRBJ2-7, with D perhaps TRBD2 (5 bases). Trimming stripped 4 bases from V and 2 bases from J, with 13 bases between. The CDR3 extends over 14 amino acids. Germline V gives CDR1 SGHNT, CDR2 YYREEE (reference sequence). CDR3 region: CASSPLANAYEQYF. The CDR3 DNA follows: TGTGCCAGCAGCCCGCTAGCAAACGCCTACGAGCAGTACTTC.

J is TRBJ2-7 and V is TRBV7-2, with a tentative D call TRBD2 (6 bases). V lost 4 bases, J lost 5 bases, and 9 bases lay in between. Per germline, CDR1 SGHTA and CDR2 FQGNSA. The CDR3 sequence is 12 residues long. The CDR3 is CASSSGLNEQYF. CDR3 DNA sequence: TGTGCCAGCAGCTCTGGACTAAACGAGCAGTACTTC.

The J gene is TRBJ1-2, the V gene TRBV19; perhaps TRBD1 as D (5 bases). Trimming left V 7 bases short and J 6 bases short, with 15 bases between. The germline CDR1 and CDR2 sequences are LNHDA and SQIVND (reference sequence). This CDR3 has 13 residues. For the CDR3, the DNA is TGTGCCAGTACCTATCGCGGGGGTGATGGCTACACCTTC. This gives the protein CASTYRGGDGYTF.

The chain has TRBV6-5 and TRBJ1-4, with 9 bases matching TRBD1. Trimming cost V 5 bases and J 0 bases; bases outside gene matches: 1. Germline V gene data show CDR1 as MNHEY and CDR2 as SVGAGI. The CDR3 has 15 amino acids. The CDR3 bases are TGTGCCAGCAGTACAGGGGGCACAACTAATGAAAAACTGTTTTTT. Translating it yields CASSTGGTTNEKLFF.

The chain uses TRBV7-9 and TRBJ2-3; 7 bases fit TRBD1. The length of the CDR3 is 15 residues. CDR1 SEHNR and CDR2 FQNEAQ come from the germline V gene (reference sequence). The ends lost 6 bases at V and 3 bases at J; junction bases unmatched: 9. Here the CDR3 reads CASSQQGWETDTQYF. The DNA of the CDR3 is TGTGCCAGCAGTCAACAGGGGTGGGAGACAGATACGCAGTATTTT. The full variable domain, in which reference TRBV7-9 and TRBJ2-3 provide the parts outside the CDR3, is DTGVSQNPRHKITKRGQNVTFRCDPISEHNRLYWYRQTLGQGPEFLTYFQNEAQLEKSRLLSDRFSAERPKGSFSTLEIQRTEQGDSAMYLCASSQQGWETDTQYFGPGTRLTVL.

The chain is built from TRBV3-1 (or the pseudogene TRBV3-2) and TRBJ1-3, with D hard to call. V was trimmed by 7 bases and J by 4 bases, leaving 11 bases between them. The germline gives CDR1 LGHDT, CDR2 YNNKEL (reference sequence). This CDR3 has 13 residues. CDR3 DNA sequence: TGTGCCAGCACTTCGCAGAGAGGAAACACCATATATTTT. Its translation: CASTSQRGNTIYF.

This chain links TRBV5-6 with TRBJ2-5; D could derive from TRBD1 or TRBD2 (5 bases each). CDR1 SGHDT and CDR2 YYEEEE come from the germline V gene. V was trimmed by 0 bases and J by 8 bases, leaving 17 bases between them. The CDR3 contains 15 residues. CDR3 nucleotide sequence: TGTGCCAGCAGCTTGGGGGTCGGGACCCCAAGTACCCAGTACTTC. Translation: CASSLGVGTPSTQYF.

This chain's CDR3 is CASSQDRGHNYGYTF. The CDR3 coding sequence is TGCGCCAGCAGCCAAGACAGGGGGCACAACTATGGCTACACCTTC. This rearrangement joins TRBV4-3 to TRBJ1-2, with TRBD1 identical over 8 bases. Germline-derived CDR1 and CDR2 are LGHNA and YSLEER. Germline trimming cut 0 bases from V and 2 bases from J; bases unmatched to any gene: 2. The CDR3 length is 15 residues.

The chain combines TRBV2 with TRBJ2-7, with 7 bases fitting TRBD1. The CDR3 has 15 residues. The V segment lost 6 bases and the J segment 6 bases; nucleotides outside the gene matches: 14. CDR1 is SNHLY and CDR2 is FYNNEI in the germline V gene. DNA for the CDR3: TGTGCCAGCAGGCCCCGACCGGGACAGACAGGCGAGCAGTACTTC. Its translation: CASRPRPGQTGEQYF.

The chain couples TRBV6-1 to TRBJ1-1, with D possibly matching TRBD1 (6 bases). V was clipped by 2 bases and J by 0 bases, with 10 bases between them. Germline V lookup: CDR1 MNHNS, CDR2 SASEGT. The length of the CDR3 is 15 residues. The CDR3 reads CASSEHRDLNTEAFF. In DNA, the CDR3 is TGTGCCAGCAGTGAACACAGGGACTTGAACACTGAAGCTTTCTTT.

This clone was detected only once. The chain employs TRBV19 and TRBJ2-3; D gene uncertain. The CDR3 sequence is 12 residues long. The V end lost 7 bases, the J end lost 3 bases, and 8 bases lay between the germline ends. Germline V lookup: CDR1 LNHDA, CDR2 SQIVND (reference sequence). CDR3 nucleotide sequence: TGTGCCAGTATTGGGTTAACAGATACGCAGTATTTT. Its translation is CASIGLTDTQYF.

CDR3 loop: CASSTDRTQGVTDTQYF. The CDR3, as DNA: TGTGCCAGTAGTACAGATCGGACCCAGGGGGTCACAGATACGCAGTATTTT. This rearrangement joins TRBV19 to TRBJ2-3, with TRBD1 identical over 7 bases. The germline CDR1 and CDR2 sequences are LNHDA and SQIVND (reference sequence). This CDR3 has 17 residues. The trim removed 4 bases at V and 2 bases at J, leaving 12 bases unmatched.

This rearrangement joins TRBV12-1 to TRBJ2-7; the table's D call TRBD2 went unverified against the DNA. TRBV12-1 is classified as a pseudogene. CDR3 size: 14 residues. The CDR3 DNA sequence: TGTGCCAGCAGCTTTACCTCACCGGGCTACGAGCAGTACTTC. This translates into CASSFTSPGYEQYF.

V usage is TRBV3-1 (or the pseudogene TRBV3-2) and J usage is TRBJ1-1; D is perhaps TRBD1 (6 bases). Germline V gene data show CDR1 as LGHDT and CDR2 as YNNKEL (reference sequence). This CDR3 spans 14 amino acids. V lost 1 base to trimming and J lost 3 bases, with 9 bases between them. CDR3 DNA sequence: TGTGCCAGCAGCCAAGGAGGGGGGTACACTGAAGCTTTCTTT. It codes for CASSQGGGYTEAFF.